This T cell receptor beta chain was obtained from a study of Ad26.COV2.S vaccination and SARS-CoV-2 variants. Treatment in this sample: roughly 19 received Ad26.COV2.S at low or high dose, single or two shots; about five received placebo; per-sample allocation not given. Sampling happened 63 days after the first vaccine or placebo injection. V was pared by 4 bases and J by 6 bases, with 13 bases between. The CDR3 extends over 13 amino acids. CDR1 and CDR2 from the germline V gene are SEHNR and FQNEAQ (reference sequence). Sequenced by immunoSEQ multiplex PCR; TCRdb stores in-frame clones only, minus some. The sample has 400,000 to 450,000 clones, approximately 90% seen once.

The sequence came from a person aged 18-60 years who received the Ad26.COV2.S COVID-19 vaccine or a placebo. The source material was peripheral blood, sampled in a trial of Ad26.COV2.S vaccine versus placebo. The chain combines TRBV7-9 with TRBJ2-7; perhaps TRBD2 as D (6 bases). The CDR3: CASSSGLGGEQYF. CDR3 bases: TGTGCCAGCAGCTCGGGCCTGGGGGGCGAGCAGTACTTC.